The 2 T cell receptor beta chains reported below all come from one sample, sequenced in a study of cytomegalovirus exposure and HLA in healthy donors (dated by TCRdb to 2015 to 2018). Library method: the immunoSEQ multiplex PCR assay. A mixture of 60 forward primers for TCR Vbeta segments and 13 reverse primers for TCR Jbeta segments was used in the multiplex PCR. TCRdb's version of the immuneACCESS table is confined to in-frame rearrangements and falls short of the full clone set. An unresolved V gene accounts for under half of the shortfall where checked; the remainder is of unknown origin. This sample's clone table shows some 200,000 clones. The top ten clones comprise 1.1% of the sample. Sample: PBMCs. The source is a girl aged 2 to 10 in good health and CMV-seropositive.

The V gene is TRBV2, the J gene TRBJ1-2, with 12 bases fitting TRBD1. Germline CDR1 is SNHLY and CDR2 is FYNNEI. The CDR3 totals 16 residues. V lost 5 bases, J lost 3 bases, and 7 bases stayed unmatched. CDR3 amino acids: CASSPGTGGGYYGYTF. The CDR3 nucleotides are TGTGCCAGCAGTCCCGGGACAGGGGGCGGATACTATGGCTACACCTTC.

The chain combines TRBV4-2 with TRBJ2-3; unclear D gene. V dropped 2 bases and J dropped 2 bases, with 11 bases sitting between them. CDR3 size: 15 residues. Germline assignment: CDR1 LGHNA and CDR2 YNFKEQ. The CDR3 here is CASSQTTITTDTQYF. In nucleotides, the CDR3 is TGTGCCAGCAGCCAAACGACAATAACCACAGATACGCAGTATTTT.